These T cell receptor beta chains were read from a single sample in a study of blood T cell repertoires in COVID-19. The protocol was immunoSEQ multiplex PCR, while the TCRdb copy is restricted to in-frame clones and leaves out a portion. The sample contains approximately 100,000 clones, around nine tenths of which appear only once. The source material was peripheral blood. These receptors all come from a man between 65 and 85 years old with acute or convalescent COVID-19. Each CDR3 is given with its conserved first and last residue. Each record gives: CDR3 DNA, CDR3 protein, V gene, clone size, D gene, J gene. A D gene is named only where the DNA matches it firmly. Some rows have no size entry. The others give once, few or many, or a class for an expanded clone.

DNA: TGTGCCAGCAGCCGTGACTCCTATGGAGAGCAGTTCTTC; CDR3: CASSRDSYGEQFF; V: TRBV7-9; size: .; D: .; J: TRBJ2-1
DNA: TGTGCCAGCAGTTTAGCGGACGACAGGCCCCTCCACTTT; CDR3: CASSLADDRPLHF; V: TRBV12-3/TRBV12-4; size: .; D: .; J: TRBJ1-6
DNA: TGCGCCAGCAGCCCCCTCCTAGCGGGGGGCACAGATACGCAGTATTTT; CDR3: CASSPLLAGGTDTQYF; V: TRBV4-1; size: .; D: TRBD2; J: TRBJ2-3
DNA: TGCGCCAGCAGCCAATACGGCTCCGCAGGGGATACGCAGTATTTT; CDR3: CASSQYGSAGDTQYF; V: TRBV4-1; size: .; D: .; J: TRBJ2-3
DNA: TGTGCCAGCAGCCAATCGGGACAGGGGAACCACGAGCAGTACTTC; CDR3: CASSQSGQGNHEQYF; V: TRBV7-2; size: .; D: TRBD1; J: TRBJ2-7
DNA: TGTGCCAGCAGTGGAGCGGGGCCAAGACGGCGAGAGACCCAGTACTTC; CDR3: CASSGAGPRRRETQYF; V: TRBV2; size: .; D: TRBD2; J: TRBJ2-5
DNA: TGTGCCAGCTCACCGACAGCGACCCAAGAGACCCAGTACTTC; CDR3: CASSPTATQETQYF; V: TRBV18; size: .; D: .; J: TRBJ2-5
DNA: TGTGCCAGTAGGGTACCTCCGGGACAGGGATTCGGTGGCTACACCTTC; CDR3: CASRVPPGQGFGGYTF; V: TRBV19; size: once; D: TRBD1; J: TRBJ1-2
DNA: TGTGCCAGCGTAGCCCGACAGGTCCAGTACTTC; CDR3: CASVARQVQYF; V: TRBV28; size: .; D: .; J: TRBJ2-7
DNA: TGTGCCATCAGGGATTCTCAGGGCTATGTCTACGAGCAGTACTTC; CDR3: CAIRDSQGYVYEQYF; V: TRBV10-3; size: .; D: .; J: TRBJ2-7
DNA: TGTGCCATCAGTGAGTCGGGAGGAGGCGGCAATCAGCCCCAGCATTTT; CDR3: CAISESGGGGNQPQHF; V: TRBV10-3; size: .; D: .; J: TRBJ1-5
DNA: TGCGCCAGCAGTGAGTCTGAGGGGGTGACTGAAGCTTTCTTT; CDR3: CASSESEGVTEAFF; V: TRBV10-1; size: .; D: .; J: TRBJ1-1
DNA: TGTGCCAGTGGGCGGGATTACTACGAGCAGTACTTC; CDR3: CASGRDYYEQYF; V: TRBV7-9; size: .; D: .; J: TRBJ2-7
DNA: TGCAGCGCCGAGGGGAGTGATAGCGGACTACGCTCCTACAATGAGCAGTTCTTC; CDR3: CSAEGSDSGLRSYNEQFF; V: TRBV29-1; size: .; D: .; J: TRBJ2-1
DNA: TGCGCCAGCAGCCAAGAACCGGTTTCAGGTGGCCCCAATCAGCCCCAGCATTTT; CDR3: CASSQEPVSGGPNQPQHF; V: TRBV4-1; size: .; D: .; J: TRBJ1-5
DNA: TGTGCCAGCAGCTTATTAAGCGGGACGAACACCGGGGAGCTGTTTTTT; CDR3: CASSLLSGTNTGELFF; V: TRBV7-6; size: .; D: TRBD2; J: TRBJ2-2
DNA: TGTGCCACACAAAGGAGGGGGGGGGTTGCAGATACGCAGTATTTT; CDR3: CATQRRGGVADTQYF; V: TRBV6-5; size: .; D: .; J: TRBJ2-3
DNA: TGTGCCAGCAGCTTGGGCGGGGGCTTGAACACCATATATTTT; CDR3: CASSLGGGLNTIYF; V: TRBV5-4; size: .; D: .; J: TRBJ1-3
DNA: TGTGCCAGCAGCCCGATGGGACAGTTGAACACTGAAGCTTTCTTT; CDR3: CASSPMGQLNTEAFF; V: TRBV11-3; size: .; D: TRBD1; J: TRBJ1-1
DNA: TGTGCCAGCATCGGATTCCGGGACAGGCGAGCTTTCTTT; CDR3: CASIGFRDRRAFF; V: TRBV6-5; size: .; D: TRBD1; J: TRBJ1-1
DNA: TGTGCCAGCAGTCGTACAGCTATCAACGAGCAGTACTTC; CDR3: CASSRTAINEQYF; V: TRBV6-2/TRBV6-3; size: .; D: .; J: TRBJ2-7
DNA: TGTGCCAGCAGTTACGACCAGGGGTATCATAATCAGCCCCAGCATTTT; CDR3: CASSYDQGYHNQPQHF; V: TRBV6-5; size: .; D: .; J: TRBJ1-5
DNA: TGCAGTGCTAGTATACAGGATAGCAATCAGCCCCAGCATTTT; CDR3: CSASIQDSNQPQHF; V: TRBV20-1; size: .; D: .; J: TRBJ1-5
DNA: TGTGCCAGCAGCGGAGTGGCGGAACAAGAGACCCAGTACTTC; CDR3: CASSGVAEQETQYF; V: TRBV7-8; size: few; D: .; J: TRBJ2-5
DNA: TGTGCCAGCACGGGGGAAACTGGAAACACCATATATTTT; CDR3: CASTGETGNTIYF; V: TRBV2; size: .; D: .; J: TRBJ1-3
DNA: TGTGCCAGCAGAAGACTAGTCACTGAGCAGTTCTTC; CDR3: CASRRLVTEQFF; V: TRBV27; size: .; D: .; J: TRBJ2-1
DNA: TGTGCCAGCAGCCCCGGCTCCTACGAGCAGTACTTC; CDR3: CASSPGSYEQYF; V: TRBV4-2; size: few; D: .; J: TRBJ2-7
DNA: TGTGCCAGCAGCTTAAGACCCAGACTAGAGACCCAGTACTTC; CDR3: CASSLRPRLETQYF; V: TRBV11-3; size: .; D: .; J: TRBJ2-5
DNA: TGTGCCAGCAGCCAAGATAGAGGTAACCAAGAGACCCAGTACTTC; CDR3: CASSQDRGNQETQYF; V: TRBV4-2; size: .; D: .; J: TRBJ2-5
DNA: TGTGCCAGCAGCCGGGACAGCAACTATGGCTACACCTTC; CDR3: CASSRDSNYGYTF; V: TRBV6-5; size: .; D: TRBD1; J: TRBJ1-2
DNA: TGTGCCAGCAGTTCGGGGTTGCGTAGCACTGAAGCTTTCTTT; CDR3: CASSSGLRSTEAFF; V: TRBV6-2/TRBV6-3; size: .; D: .; J: TRBJ1-1
DNA: TGTGCCAGCAGCCGGACAGGGTCCACTGAAGCTTTCTTT; CDR3: CASSRTGSTEAFF; V: TRBV6-5; size: .; D: TRBD1; J: TRBJ1-1
DNA: TGTGCCAGCAGTTTGGGACAGGATAAAGAGACCCAGTACTTC; CDR3: CASSLGQDKETQYF; V: TRBV6-5; size: .; D: TRBD1; J: TRBJ2-5
DNA: TGTGCCAGCAACCAGGGGGGGGCAGGGCAGCCCCAGCATTTT; CDR3: CASNQGGAGQPQHF; V: TRBV3-1/TRBV3-2; size: once; D: TRBD1; J: TRBJ1-5
DNA: TGTGCCAGCAGCTTGGGAGCGGGGGGGCGTTACGGTGAGCAGTTCTTC; CDR3: CASSLGAGGRYGEQFF; V: TRBV5-4; size: .; D: TRBD2; J: TRBJ2-1
DNA: TGCGCCAGCAGGGAGAGGGGGGGGCTAATCTATGGCTACACCTTC; CDR3: CASRERGGLIYGYTF; V: TRBV10-2; size: .; D: .; J: TRBJ1-2
DNA: TGCGCCAGCAGCCCCTGGACTAGGAAGGGCACCGGGGAGCTGTTTTTT; CDR3: CASSPWTRKGTGELFF; V: TRBV5-1; size: .; D: TRBD2; J: TRBJ2-2
DNA: TGTGCCTGGAGTGTACGATTTCGTAGAACTCCAGGTGCTCTAAGCACAGATACGCAGTATTTT; CDR3: CAWSVRFRRTPGALSTDTQYF; V: TRBV30; size: once; D: .; J: TRBJ2-3
DNA: TGTGCCAGCAGTTACTCGGGGCAGGGGAACACTGAAGCTTTCTTT; CDR3: CASSYSGQGNTEAFF; V: TRBV6-2/TRBV6-3; size: .; D: .; J: TRBJ1-1
DNA: TGTGCCAGCAGCCCGACCTACAGGGACTATGGCTACACCTTC; CDR3: CASSPTYRDYGYTF; V: TRBV5-5; size: .; D: .; J: TRBJ1-2
DNA: TGTGCCAGCAGCCCTGACAGGGAGTCACCCCTCCACTTT; CDR3: CASSPDRESPLHF; V: TRBV5-4; size: .; D: TRBD1; J: TRBJ1-6
DNA: TGTGCCAGCAGCTTAAGGGACAGGTATGAGCAGTTCTTC; CDR3: CASSLRDRYEQFF; V: TRBV11-2; size: once; D: TRBD1; J: TRBJ2-1